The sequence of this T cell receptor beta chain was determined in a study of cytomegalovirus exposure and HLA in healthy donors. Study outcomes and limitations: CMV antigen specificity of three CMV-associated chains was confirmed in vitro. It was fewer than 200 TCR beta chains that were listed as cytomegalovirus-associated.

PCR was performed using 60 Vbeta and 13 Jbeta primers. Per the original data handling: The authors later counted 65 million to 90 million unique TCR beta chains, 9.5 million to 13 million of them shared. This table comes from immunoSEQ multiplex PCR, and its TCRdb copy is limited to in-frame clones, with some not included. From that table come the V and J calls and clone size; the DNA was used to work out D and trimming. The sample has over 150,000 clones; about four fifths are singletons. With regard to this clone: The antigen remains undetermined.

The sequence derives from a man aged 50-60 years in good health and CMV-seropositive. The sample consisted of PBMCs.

The CDR3 sequence is CASSQPGQGYEQYF. CDR3 bases: TGTGCCAGCAGCCAACCGGGACAGGGGTACGAGCAGTACTTC. The rearrangement joins TRBV4-2 to TRBJ2-7; 10 bases are a match to TRBD1. CDR3 length equals 14 residues. Germline CDR1 and CDR2: LGHNA and YNFKEQ. V lost 2 bases to trimming and J lost 4 bases; unmatched junction nucleotides: 2.